The 20 T cell receptor beta chains listed next were all sequenced from one sample in a study of shared clonotypes between healthy human individuals. CD45RO-negative cells were positively selected for CCR7, leaving out terminally differentiated effector memory CD45RA+ cells. Data came from immunoSEQ multiplex PCR; TCRdb stores just in-frame clones and leaves some out. The sample lists hundreds of thousands of clones, roughly 96% seen once, with 0.11% in the top ten. Sequences were obtained from naive CD8+ T cells sorted from blood. The receptors come from a woman aged 25 to 39 in good health.

The V gene is TRBV11-2, the J gene TRBJ2-7; D unresolved. V dropped 5 bases and J dropped 3 bases, with 8 bases sitting between them. Germline CDR1 SGHAT, CDR2 FQNNGV. This CDR3 is 12 amino acids long. The CDR3 bases are TGTGCCAGCAGCGTGGACCGCTACGAGCAGTACTTC. Amino acids: CASSVDRYEQYF.

This clone was seen a single time. This sequence joins TRBV5-6 and TRBJ2-1, with TRBD2 matching over 14 bases. The J segment lost 6 bases and the V segment lost 0 bases, leaving 5 bases of the junction unmatched. The CDR3 extends over 17 amino acids. Germline CDR1 is SGHDT and CDR2 is YYEEEE. Here the CDR3 reads CASSLEGLAGAGNEQFF. The CDR3 DNA sequence: TGTGCCAGCAGCTTGGAGGGACTAGCGGGAGCTGGCAATGAGCAGTTCTTC. The whole variable domain, filled in from reference TRBV5-6 and TRBJ2-1, reads DAGVTQSPTHLIKTRGQQVTLRCSPKSGHDTVSWYQQALGQGPQFIFQYYEEEERQRGNFPDRFSGHQFPNYSSELNVNALLLGDSALYLCASSLEGLAGAGNEQFFGPGTRLTVL.

This clone was recorded only once. The chain employs TRBV6-5 and TRBJ2-7; a weak D match, TRBD2 (6 bases). Germline CDR1 and CDR2: MNHEY and SVGAGI. The CDR3 has 13 residues. Trimming pared 5 bases from V and 2 bases from J, leaving 10 bases between. The CDR3 DNA reads TGTGCCAGCAGTACCACGGGGGCCTACGAGCAGTACTTC. It translates to CASSTTGAYEQYF.

The V gene is TRBV28, the J gene TRBJ2-7; possible D gene TRBD1, 6 bases. The V end was cut by 5 bases, the J end by 5 bases, with 13 bases between. CDR3 length: 13 amino acids. From germline, CDR1 is MDHEN and CDR2 SYDVKM. The DNA of the CDR3 is TGTGCCAGCAGTCCAAGATGGGACAACGAGCAGTACTTC. Translation: CASSPRWDNEQYF.

V is TRBV25-1 and J is TRBJ2-7, with 14 positions matching TRBD2. CDR3 size: 16 residues. In germline, CDR1 is MGHDK, CDR2 SYGVNS. The ends lost 4 bases at V and 10 bases at J; junction bases unmatched: 12. This chain's CDR3 is CASSGGTGTSGSRQYF. The CDR3 coding sequence is TGTGCCAGCAGTGGCGGGACGGGGACTAGCGGGAGCCGTCAGTACTTC.

The rearrangement uses TRBV4-1 and TRBJ2-7, with 12 bases aligning to TRBD2. This CDR3 region has 15 residues. The junction had 5 bases not matched to a gene; V was cut back by 3 bases and J by 5 bases. CDR1 and CDR2 from the germline V gene are MGHRA and YSYEKL. This CDR3 reads CASSHSSGRVHEQYF. Here the CDR3 DNA reads TGCGCCAGCAGCCACTCTAGCGGGAGGGTCCACGAGCAGTACTTC.

The chain joins TRBV6-6 to TRBJ2-7; 9 nucleotides agree with TRBD1. The J segment lost 5 bases and the V segment lost 3 bases, leaving 8 bases of the junction unmatched. The V gene's germline CDR1 is MNHNY and CDR2 SVGAGI (reference sequence). The CDR3 totals 15 residues. The CDR3 spells CASSYEGQGPNEQYF. The CDR3 region has the DNA TGTGCCAGCAGTTATGAGGGACAGGGACCCAACGAGCAGTACTTC.

This clone was detected many times. For the CDR3, the DNA is TGTGCCAGTAGTATCTGGGGTGGGGACAATGAGCAGTTCTTC. Translating it yields CASSIWGGDNEQFF. The chain carries TRBV19 and TRBJ2-1; D gene uncertain. Deletions cut 3 bases from V and 5 bases from J, with 11 bases between. The CDR3 consists of 14 residues. Germline CDR1 reads LNHDA; CDR2 reads SQIVND (reference sequence).

The V and J genes are TRBV13 and TRBJ2-3; D is perhaps TRBD2 (6 bases). CDR3 size: 15 residues. CDR1 and CDR2 from the germline V gene are PRHDT and FYEKMQ (reference sequence). Trimming pared 5 bases from V and 2 bases from J, leaving 14 bases between. In nucleotides, the CDR3 is TGTGCCAGCAGCCCCGGGGGAGCCACCACAGATACGCAGTATTTT. Amino acid sequence: CASSPGGATTDTQYF.

This chain uses TRBV2 with TRBJ1-1; no reliable D call. The CDR3 totals 15 residues. CDR1 and CDR2 from the germline V gene are SNHLY and FYNNEI. V gave up 3 bases and J gave up 1 base, with 12 bases separating them. The chain's CDR3 is CASSDLATGNTEAFF. Written as DNA, the CDR3 is TGTGCCAGCAGTGACCTCGCAACGGGGAACACTGAAGCTTTCTTT.

The rearrangement links TRBV13 to TRBJ2-4, with TRBD2 identical over 9 bases. The CDR3 sequence is 16 residues long. With 5 bases clipped from V and 2 bases from J, the junction kept 7 bases outside the gene matches. The germline gives CDR1 PRHDT, CDR2 FYEKMQ (reference sequence). The DNA of the CDR3 is TGTGCCAGCAGCACGACTAGCGGTCTATCCAAAAACATTCAGTACTTC. It is translated as CASSTTSGLSKNIQYF.

V and J are TRBV11-2 and TRBJ2-7; D gene uncertain. The CDR3 consists of 12 residues. Germline-derived CDR1 and CDR2 are SGHAT and FQNNGV. Trimming took off 9 bases at V and 3 bases at J, with 12 bases between the two ends. For the CDR3, the DNA is TGTGCCAGTTTAGAGGCCGGCTACGAGCAGTACTTC. Translation: CASLEAGYEQYF.

V and J are TRBV7-9 and TRBJ2-1; D gene uncertain. The CDR3 length is 14 residues. V was clipped by 6 bases and J by 2 bases, with 11 bases between them. Germline-derived CDR1 and CDR2 are SEHNR and FQNEAQ (reference sequence). The CDR3 loop is CASSFWSPYNEQFF. DNA for the CDR3: TGTGCCAGCAGTTTTTGGAGCCCCTACAATGAGCAGTTCTTC.

V usage is TRBV19 and J usage is TRBJ2-7; TRBD1 agrees at 7 bases. CDR1 and CDR2 (germline): LNHDA, SQIVND (reference sequence). The length of the CDR3 is 15 residues. The J segment lost 0 bases and the V segment lost 6 bases, leaving 8 bases of the junction unmatched. CDR3 protein: CASSHDREYSYEQYF. The DNA for the CDR3 is TGTGCCAGTAGCCACGACAGGGAATACTCCTACGAGCAGTACTTC.

The genes are TRBV2 and TRBJ2-3, with 11 positions matching TRBD2. The CDR3 extends over 16 amino acids. In germline, CDR1 is SNHLY, CDR2 FYNNEI. With 7 bases clipped from V and 2 bases from J, the junction kept 8 bases outside the gene matches. CDR3 in amino acids: CASKNLGLADTDTQYF. In DNA form, the CDR3 reads TGTGCCAGCAAGAACCTGGGACTAGCGGACACAGATACGCAGTATTTT.

With regard to this clone: The sample contains more than one DNA sequence encoding this CDR3. This chain links TRBV9 with TRBJ2-7; the match to TRBD2 covers 11 bases. The CDR3 extends over 15 amino acids. Unmatched junction bases numbered 2, after V lost 0 bases and J lost 3 bases. The germline V gene has CDR1 SGDLS and CDR2 YYNGEE. Here the CDR3 reads CASSVGLAGGYEQYF. For the CDR3, the DNA is TGTGCCAGCAGCGTAGGGCTAGCGGGGGGCTACGAGCAGTACTTC.

This clone occurred once. V gene TRBV5-1 combines with J gene TRBJ2-7; no clear D. V lost 3 bases and J 6 bases, leaving 13 bases between the germline ends. CDR1 is SGHRS and CDR2 is YFSETQ in the germline V gene. This CDR3 spans 13 amino acids. For the CDR3, the DNA is TGCGCCAGCAGCTCAGACTCCTTACGCGAGCAGTACTTC. The encoded protein is CASSSDSLREQYF.

The V gene is TRBV29-1, the J gene TRBJ2-7, with 10 bases matching TRBD2. Germline-derived CDR1 and CDR2 are SQVTM and ANQGSEA. The CDR3 loop spans 13 amino acids. V shed 6 bases and J 3 bases; nucleotides not matched to a gene: 5. In DNA, the CDR3 is TGCAGCGTCAGCCCTAGCGGGAGCTACGAGCAGTACTTC. Protein product: CSVSPSGSYEQYF.

The chain employs TRBV7-9 and TRBJ2-3, with TRBD2 matching 11 bases. The germline V gene has CDR1 SEHNR and CDR2 FQNEAQ (reference sequence). V dropped 5 bases and J dropped 0; count of bases not matched to a gene: 4. The CDR3 is made up of 16 amino acids. This CDR3 reads CASSTWTSGSTDTQYF. In DNA, the CDR3 is TGTGCCAGCAGCACCTGGACTAGCGGGAGCACAGATACGCAGTATTTT. Filled out from reference TRBV7-9 and TRBJ2-3, the complete variable domain reads DTGVSQNPRHKITKRGQNVTFRCDPISEHNRLYWYRQTLGQGPEFLTYFQNEAQLEKSRLLSDRFSAERPKGSFSTLEIQRTEQGDSAMYLCASSTWTSGSTDTQYFGPGTRLTVL.

The chain links TRBV7-8 to TRBJ2-1; weak D call: TRBD1 (5 bases). Trimming removed 1 base from V and 6 bases from J, with 22 bases in between. Germline CDR1 SGHVS, CDR2 FQNEAQ. There are 18 residues in the CDR3. The CDR3 reads CASSLEPVGAGPVNEQFF. The CDR3 DNA is TGTGCCAGCAGCTTAGAACCGGTAGGGGCAGGGCCGGTCAATGAGCAGTTCTTC.